Presented here are 29 T cell receptor beta chains from one specimen sequenced in a study of cytomegalovirus exposure and HLA in healthy donors. 13 Jbeta primers and 60 Vbeta primers were used for the PCR. Libraries were prepared by immunoSEQ multiplex PCR; TCRdb keeps only in-frame clonotypes and omits some of them. Its table lists some 76,000 clones. Sequenced: PBMCs. These receptors all come from a man aged 35 to 55 in good health and CMV-seronegative.

J is TRBJ2-5 and V is TRBV18, with TRBD2 matching over 10 bases. The CDR3 sequence is 18 residues long. The J segment lost 2 bases and the V segment lost 3 bases, leaving 12 bases of the junction unmatched. Germline V gene lookup returns CDR1 KGHSH and CDR2 LQKENI. The CDR3 nucleotides read TGTGCCAGCTCACCGCGGGGAAGCGGGGGGGCGTATCAAGAGACCCAGTACTTC. It specifies CASSPRGSGGAYQETQYF.

The chain has TRBV19 and TRBJ1-6, with TRBD1 identical over 7 bases. The germline gives CDR1 LNHDA, CDR2 SQIVND (reference sequence). V was pared by 8 bases and J by 7 bases, with 8 bases of the junction left unmatched. The CDR3 consists of 14 residues. This chain's CDR3 is CASGGQPKNSPLHF. The CDR3 bases are TGTGCCAGTGGGGGACAGCCAAAAAATTCACCCCTCCACTTT.

The chain recombines TRBV27 with TRBJ1-1; D possibly corresponds to TRBD1 (6 bases). Germline V CDR1 and CDR2: MNHEY, SMNVEV (reference sequence). This CDR3 contains 17 residues. Trimming removed 0 bases at V and 7 bases at J, with 21 bases between. This CDR3 is CASSLSMRGGLFLEAFF. The CDR3 coding sequence is TGTGCCAGCAGTTTATCGATGAGGGGGGGCCTTTTCCTTGAAGCTTTCTTT.

The chain recombines TRBV18 with TRBJ1-1, with 10 bases aligning to TRBD1. V lost 6 bases to trimming and J lost 10 bases; unmatched junction nucleotides: 11. CDR1 is KGHSH and CDR2 is LQKENI in the germline V gene. The CDR3 is made up of 14 amino acids. CDR3 residues: CASSRDRGVGGAFF. The DNA of the CDR3 is TGTGCCAGCTCCCGGGACAGGGGAGTTGGGGGAGCTTTCTTT.

This chain links TRBV4-1 with TRBJ1-6, with TRBD1 as a possible D gene (6 bases). V lost 7 bases and J 5 bases, leaving 12 bases between the germline ends. Germline loops: CDR1 MGHRA, CDR2 YSYEKL. CDR3 length: 14 residues. CDR3 region: CASKRDTDNSPLHF. In nucleotides, the CDR3 is TGCGCCAGCAAAAGGGACACAGATAATTCACCCCTCCACTTT.

The chain carries TRBV7-9 and TRBJ2-1; tentatively, D is TRBD2 (5 bases). Germline assignment: CDR1 SEHNR and CDR2 FQNEAQ (reference sequence). The V end was cut by 5 bases, the J end by 5 bases, with 10 bases between. The CDR3 sequence is 13 residues long. The CDR3 region is CASSEDYNNEQFF. The CDR3 DNA follows: TGTGCCAGCAGCGAAGACTACAACAATGAGCAGTTCTTC.

The V gene is TRBV7-2, the J gene TRBJ2-3; the D gene is possibly TRBD2 (5 bases). Looked up from germline, CDR1 is SGHTA and CDR2 is FQGNSA. Trimming left V 7 bases short and J 0 bases short, with 11 bases between. The length of the CDR3 is 14 residues. This CDR3 reads CASNTDSSTDTQYF. For the CDR3, the DNA is TGTGCCAGCAACACGGACTCGAGCACAGATACGCAGTATTTT.

The chain has TRBV7-2 and TRBJ1-2; tentative D call: TRBD1 (6 bases). The CDR3 spans 12 residues. CDR1 is SGHTA and CDR2 is FQGNSA in the germline V gene. Trimming removed 4 bases at V and 6 bases at J, with 9 bases between. As DNA, the CDR3 is TGTGCCAGCAGCTCGAGGACAGATGGCTACACCTTC. Translation: CASSSRTDGYTF.

The V gene is TRBV28, the J gene TRBJ2-1; 7 bases are a match to TRBD2. The J segment lost 1 base and the V segment lost 9 bases, leaving 6 bases of the junction unmatched. There are 14 residues in the CDR3. The germline V gene encodes CDR1 MDHEN and CDR2 SYDVKM. CDR3 sequence (DNA): TGTGCCAGAGATGCGGGAGAATCCTACAATGAGCAGTTCTTC. This sequence encodes CARDAGESYNEQFF.

V usage is TRBV7-2 and J usage is TRBJ2-3; 11 bases agree with TRBD2. Germline CDR1 and CDR2: SGHTA and FQGNSA. The CDR3 is made up of 18 amino acids. Losses at the gene ends were 5 bases for V and 3 bases for J; bases not matched to a gene: 13. In nucleotides, the CDR3 is TGTGCCAGCAGCCACCGGACTAGCGGGTCCTGGGGGACAGATACGCAGTATTTT. It codes for CASSHRTSGSWGTDTQYF.

The chain joins TRBV27 to TRBJ1-2, with 9 bases matching TRBD1. J was trimmed by 3 bases and V by 8 bases; bases with no gene match: 7. CDR3 length equals 14 residues. The V gene's germline CDR1 is MNHEY and CDR2 SMNVEV (reference sequence). In DNA form, the CDR3 reads TGTGCCAGCGGCCCGGACAGGGGTTACTATGGCTACACCTTC. Translated, it gives CASGPDRGYYGYTF.

The V call is TRBV30, the J call TRBJ1-2, with D hard to call. Germline V gives CDR1 GTSNPN, CDR2 SVGIG (reference sequence). CDR3 length: 12 residues. V was cut by 2 bases and J by 1 base, with 5 bases left in between. CDR3 DNA: TGTGCCTGGAGTCCGCGTAACTATGGCTACACCTTC. Amino acid sequence: CAWSPRNYGYTF.

The chain joins TRBV6-5 to TRBJ2-7; 8 bases align to TRBD1. The J segment lost 3 bases and the V segment lost 0 bases, leaving 4 bases of the junction unmatched. CDR3 length equals 15 residues. Per germline, CDR1 MNHEY and CDR2 SVGAGI. The DNA for the CDR3 is TGTGCCAGCAGTTACTCGGCAGGGGGCCTCTACGAGCAGTACTTC. Translated, it gives CASSYSAGGLYEQYF.

The CDR3 protein is CASSRAGDKNIQYF. CDR3 DNA: TGTGCCAGCAGTCGGGCAGGGGACAAAAACATTCAGTACTTC. This rearrangement joins TRBV28 to TRBJ2-4; D perhaps matches TRBD1 (6 bases). The CDR3 totals 14 residues. V was trimmed by 5 bases and J by 3 bases, leaving 11 bases between them. Germline V CDR1 and CDR2: MDHEN, SYDVKM.

The chain has TRBV5-8 and TRBJ1-1, with D possibly being TRBD1 (5 bases). Germline V gives CDR1 SGHTS, CDR2 YDEGEE. The CDR3 consists of 14 residues. V was cut by 4 bases and J by 1 base, with 11 bases left in between. The CDR3 loop reads CASSGGTANTEAFF. The CDR3 DNA reads TGTGCCAGCAGCGGAGGGACGGCGAACACTGAAGCTTTCTTT.

The rearrangement uses TRBV30 and TRBJ1-1; the match to TRBD1 covers 8 bases. The CDR3 is 13 residues long. CDR1 and CDR2 (germline): GTSNPN, SVGIG (reference sequence). Losses at the gene ends were 2 bases for V and 4 bases for J; bases not matched to a gene: 3. The CDR3 sequence is CAWSSTGGTEAFF. In nucleotides, the CDR3 is TGTGCCTGGAGTTCTACAGGGGGCACTGAAGCTTTCTTT.

The V and J genes are TRBV15 and TRBJ2-3, with 8 nucleotides matching TRBD1. J was trimmed by 14 bases and V by 5 bases; bases with no gene match: 15. There are 14 residues in the CDR3. In germline, CDR1 is LNHNV, CDR2 YYDKDF (reference sequence). In DNA, the CDR3 is TGTGCCACCAGCGGGGGGACAGGTTTGTCGTGGTCGTATTTT. It is translated as CATSGGTGLSWSYF.

The gene calls are TRBV4-3 and TRBJ2-7; D is possibly TRBD1 (6 bases). V gave up 3 bases and J gave up 4 bases, with 19 bases separating them. CDR1 and CDR2 (germline): LGHNA, YSLEER. The CDR3 runs to 16 residues. CDR3 bases: TGCGCCAGCAGCCAGAATCTAGGGGGTGGGGTATACGAGCAGTACTTC. Encoded protein: CASSQNLGGGVYEQYF.

The chain carries TRBV10-2 and TRBJ2-1; possible D gene TRBD1, 5 bases. With 6 bases removed from V and 4 bases from J, the gap between germline ends came to 10 bases. The CDR3 has 13 residues. The germline V gene encodes CDR1 WSHSY and CDR2 SAAADI. The CDR3 sequence: CASSPTEYNEQFF. Here the CDR3 DNA reads TGCGCCAGCAGCCCGACAGAGTACAATGAGCAGTTCTTC.

To note about this clone: Other nucleotide sequences from this sample produce the same CDR3. The V and J genes are TRBV5-1 and TRBJ2-3; D is perhaps TRBD2 (6 bases). V shed 0 bases and J shed 0 bases, with 8 bases lying between them. The CDR3 consists of 15 residues. CDR1 and CDR2 from the germline V gene are SGHRS and YFSETQ. The CDR3 coding sequence is TGCGCCAGCAGCTTGGGGGGGACTAGCACAGATACGCAGTATTTT. Translating it yields CASSLGGTSTDTQYF.

V and J are TRBV19 and TRBJ1-6; D not certain. V lost 1 base and J lost 7, with 8 bases in between. The V gene's germline CDR1 is LNHDA and CDR2 SQIVND (reference sequence). This CDR3 is 14 amino acids long. In DNA, the CDR3 is TGTGCCAGTAGTATAGCTCCAGGCAATTCACCCCTCCACTTT. Amino acids: CASSIAPGNSPLHF.

This sequence joins TRBV19 and TRBJ2-5; maybe TRBD1 (5 bases). The V gene's germline CDR1 is LNHDA and CDR2 SQIVND (reference sequence). This CDR3 has 13 amino acids. Trimming pared 6 bases from V and 1 base from J, leaving 9 bases between. The DNA for the CDR3 is TGTGCCAGTAGAAGGGGCCGCCAAGAGACCCAGTACTTC. Translated: CASRRGRQETQYF.

The chain is built from TRBV10-3 and TRBJ2-1; 7 nucleotides match TRBD2. Trimming at V came to 0 bases and at J to 3 bases, leaving 5 bases not matched to a gene. CDR3 length equals 16 residues. The V gene's germline CDR1 is ENHRY and CDR2 SYGVKD. The CDR3 DNA reads TGTGCCATCAGTGAGTCGGCGGGAGATATCTACAATGAGCAGTTCTTC. It is translated as CAISESAGDIYNEQFF.

The chain joins TRBV9 to TRBJ2-7; D ambiguous. The V gene's germline CDR1 is SGDLS and CDR2 YYNGEE. CDR3 length equals 15 residues. The V and J ends lost 0 bases and 5 bases respectively, with 15 bases between them. CDR3 residues: CASSVGWSGGNEQYF. CDR3 nucleotide sequence: TGTGCCAGCAGCGTAGGGTGGTCTGGTGGCAACGAGCAGTACTTC.

The chain couples TRBV28 to TRBJ2-5, with TRBD1 matching 12 bases. Losses at the gene ends were 8 bases for V and 4 bases for J; bases not matched to a gene: 2. Germline CDR1 is MDHEN and CDR2 is SYDVKM. CDR3 length: 13 amino acids. The DNA for the CDR3 is TGTGCCAGCGGGGACAGGGGGCCAGAGACCCAGTACTTC. It is translated as CASGDRGPETQYF.

The rearrangement links TRBV19 to TRBJ1-2, with D perhaps matching TRBD1 (5 bases). The germline CDR1 and CDR2 sequences are LNHDA and SQIVND (reference sequence). V lost 7 bases and J 4 bases, leaving 19 bases between the germline ends. The CDR3 length is 15 residues. In DNA, the CDR3 is TGTGCCAGTACTTTCCACCAGACAGCTTCCTATGGCTACACCTTC. It encodes CASTFHQTASYGYTF.

The V call is TRBV7-2, the J call TRBJ2-3, with TRBD2 matching over 7 bases. V trimming: 5 bases; J trimming: 5 bases; junction bases outside the gene matches: 10. Germline V gives CDR1 SGHTA, CDR2 FQGNSA. This CDR3 is 15 amino acids long. The CDR3 DNA is TGTGCCAGCAGCCAAAGCACTAGCGTGGTAGATACGCAGTATTTT. Translation gives CASSQSTSVVDTQYF.

The rearrangement uses TRBV5-1 and TRBJ1-2; possible D gene TRBD1, 6 bases. This CDR3 contains 15 residues. Trimming stripped 5 bases from V and 3 bases from J, with 17 bases between. Germline assignment: CDR1 SGHRS and CDR2 YFSETQ. In DNA, the CDR3 is TGCGCCAGCAGGACCGGTTCCAGGGGTGACTATGGCTACACCTTC. It is translated as CASRTGSRGDYGYTF.

The genes are TRBV7-8 and TRBJ2-7, with 14 bases identical to TRBD2. V was pared by 5 bases and J by 12 bases, with 9 bases of the junction left unmatched. The CDR3 has 14 amino acids. In germline, CDR1 is SGHVS, CDR2 FQNEAQ. CDR3 sequence: CASSEHGLAGGPYF. The CDR3 region has the DNA TGTGCCAGCAGCGAACACGGACTAGCGGGGGGCCCGTACTTC.